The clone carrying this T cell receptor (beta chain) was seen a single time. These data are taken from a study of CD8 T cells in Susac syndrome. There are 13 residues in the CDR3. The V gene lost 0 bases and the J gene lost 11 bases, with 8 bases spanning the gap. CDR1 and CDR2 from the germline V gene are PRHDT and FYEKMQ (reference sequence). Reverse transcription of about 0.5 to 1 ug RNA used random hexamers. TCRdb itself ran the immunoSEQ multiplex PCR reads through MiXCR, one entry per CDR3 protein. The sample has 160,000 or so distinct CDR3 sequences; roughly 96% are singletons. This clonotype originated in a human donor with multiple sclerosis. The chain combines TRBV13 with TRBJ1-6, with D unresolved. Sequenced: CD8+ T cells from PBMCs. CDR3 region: CASSLGRGTPLHF. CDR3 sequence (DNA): TGTGCCAGCAGCTTAGGCCGGGGAACACCCCTCCACTTT.